The 7 T cell receptor beta chains presented below share a single source sample, sequenced in a study of blood T cells in healthy people across ages. With a J-beta primer mix and a sample-barcoded 5' primer, a second PCR ran roughly 7 to 11 cycles. TCRdb independently ran MiXCR on the 5' RACE reads; one entry per CDR3 protein. Of about 780,000 distinct CDR3 sequences listed, roughly 24% are singletons. These data also formed part of another study, on T cells of mothers and their children.

The sequencing sample was made of blood. Receptors were obtained from a boy younger than 18 in good health.

This clonotype was recorded a few times. The chain uses TRBV20-1 and TRBJ2-5; TRBD2 matches at 11 bases. Germline assignment: CDR1 DFQATT and CDR2 SNEGSKA (reference sequence). The CDR3 totals 14 residues. Losses at the gene ends were 5 bases for V and 5 bases for J; bases not matched to a gene: 7. This CDR3 is CSAATSGGVETQYF. Here the CDR3 DNA reads TGCAGTGCTGCTACTAGCGGGGGTGTGGAGACCCAGTACTTC.

The genes are TRBV11-2 and TRBJ2-1; 12 positions agree with TRBD2. Losses at the gene ends were 2 bases for V and 6 bases for J; bases not matched to a gene: 11. This CDR3 is built from 18 residues. Germline CDR1 and CDR2: SGHAT and FQNNGV. CDR3 residues: CASSLNPRGLAGPNEQFF. The CDR3 nucleotides read TGTGCCAGCAGCTTAAATCCCCGAGGACTAGCGGGGCCCAATGAGCAGTTCTTC.

The J gene is TRBJ1-5, the V gene TRBV7-9; maybe TRBD1 (5 bases). The CDR3 length is 16 residues. Trimming removed 5 bases from V and 5 bases from J, with 19 bases in between. CDR1 is SEHNR, CDR2 FQNEAQ, per germline (reference sequence). The CDR3 DNA is TGTGCCAGCAGCCTCGGCAGGGCTCAGCGGGATCAGCCCCAGCATTTT. This codes for CASSLGRAQRDQPQHF.

The J gene is TRBJ2-2, the V gene TRBV6-2 or TRBV6-3; no clear D gene. This CDR3 has 15 amino acids. The V gene lost 2 bases and the J gene lost 4 bases, with 11 bases spanning the gap. Germline V gives CDR1 MNHEY, CDR2 SVGEGT. The DNA for the CDR3 is TGTGCCAGCAGTTACCGACCCTTTTTCACCGGGGAGCTGTTTTTT. Its translation is CASSYRPFFTGELFF.

The chain carries TRBV11-2 and TRBJ1-2, with 7 bases matching TRBD1. Per the germline V gene, CDR1 is SGHAT and CDR2 is FQNNGV. Trimming took 5 bases from V and 5 from J; bases not matched to a gene: 5. CDR3 length: 13 amino acids. CDR3 in DNA: TGTGCCAGCAGCCCCCCAGGGGGATATGGCTACACCTTC. Protein product: CASSPPGGYGYTF.

This clonotype was observed a handful of times. This sequence joins TRBV27 and TRBJ1-2, with D maybe TRBD1 (5 bases). The CDR3 has 15 amino acids. CDR1 and CDR2 (germline): MNHEY, SMNVEV (reference sequence). V lost 6 bases to trimming and J lost 4 bases, with 18 bases between them. The chain's CDR3 is CASSPTPGDPYGYTF. For the CDR3, the DNA is TGTGCCAGCAGCCCTACCCCGGGGGATCCCTATGGCTACACCTTC.

The rearrangement joins TRBV21-1 to TRBJ2-4; TRBD2 is taken as the D call from the table, unchecked against the DNA. TRBV21-1 is classified as a pseudogene. CDR3 size: 15 residues. CDR3 DNA sequence: TGTGCCAGCAGCAAAGAAGTAGCGAGGGAAAACATTCAGTACTTC. This codes for CASSKEVARENIQYF.